This TCR beta chain was found in a study of early T cells in non-severe SARS-CoV-2 infection. About the study: Sequenced material consisted of bulk RNA (from unsorted whole blood), and chains were unpaired. Whole-study results and caveats: Lookups in VDJdb leaned toward anti-spike CD8 responses and missed private and CD4 specificities.

The CDR3 covers 16 residues. The germline CDR1 and CDR2 sequences are MNHEY and SMNVEV (reference sequence). The ends lost 5 bases at V and 7 bases at J; junction bases unmatched: 13. Tagging with unique molecular identifiers was applied to individual cDNA molecules. TCRdb re-called the 5' RACE reads with MiXCR, one entry per CDR3 protein. The sample shows approximately 99,000 distinct CDR3 sequences, 9% to 14% of them seen only once. This clonotype was picked up many times. What it recognizes is unknown. The V gene is TRBV27, the J gene TRBJ2-1; the match to TRBD2 covers 8 bases. The receptor comes from an adult who was a healthcare worker with PCR-confirmed SARS-CoV-2 infection or an uninfected control (not recorded which). Sequencing was performed on whole blood. The CDR3 region has the DNA TGTGCCAGCAGTCTGGGGGGGACTAGGCCGGGGAATGAGCAGTTCTTC. Its protein is CASSLGGTRPGNEQFF.